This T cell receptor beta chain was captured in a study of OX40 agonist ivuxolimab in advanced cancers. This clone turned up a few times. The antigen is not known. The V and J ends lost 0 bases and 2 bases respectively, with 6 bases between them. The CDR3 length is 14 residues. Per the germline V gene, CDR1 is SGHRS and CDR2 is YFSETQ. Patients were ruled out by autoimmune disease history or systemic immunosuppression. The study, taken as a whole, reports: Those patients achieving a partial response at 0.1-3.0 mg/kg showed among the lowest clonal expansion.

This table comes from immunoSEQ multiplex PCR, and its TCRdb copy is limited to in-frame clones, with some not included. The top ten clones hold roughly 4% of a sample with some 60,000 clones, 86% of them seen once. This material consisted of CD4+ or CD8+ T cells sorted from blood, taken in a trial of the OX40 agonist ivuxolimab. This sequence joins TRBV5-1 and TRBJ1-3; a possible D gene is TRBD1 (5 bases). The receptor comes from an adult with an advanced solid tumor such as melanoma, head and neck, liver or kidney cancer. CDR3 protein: CASSLAGPGNTIYF. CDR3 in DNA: TGCGCCAGCAGCTTGGCAGGGCCTGGAAACACCATATATTTT.